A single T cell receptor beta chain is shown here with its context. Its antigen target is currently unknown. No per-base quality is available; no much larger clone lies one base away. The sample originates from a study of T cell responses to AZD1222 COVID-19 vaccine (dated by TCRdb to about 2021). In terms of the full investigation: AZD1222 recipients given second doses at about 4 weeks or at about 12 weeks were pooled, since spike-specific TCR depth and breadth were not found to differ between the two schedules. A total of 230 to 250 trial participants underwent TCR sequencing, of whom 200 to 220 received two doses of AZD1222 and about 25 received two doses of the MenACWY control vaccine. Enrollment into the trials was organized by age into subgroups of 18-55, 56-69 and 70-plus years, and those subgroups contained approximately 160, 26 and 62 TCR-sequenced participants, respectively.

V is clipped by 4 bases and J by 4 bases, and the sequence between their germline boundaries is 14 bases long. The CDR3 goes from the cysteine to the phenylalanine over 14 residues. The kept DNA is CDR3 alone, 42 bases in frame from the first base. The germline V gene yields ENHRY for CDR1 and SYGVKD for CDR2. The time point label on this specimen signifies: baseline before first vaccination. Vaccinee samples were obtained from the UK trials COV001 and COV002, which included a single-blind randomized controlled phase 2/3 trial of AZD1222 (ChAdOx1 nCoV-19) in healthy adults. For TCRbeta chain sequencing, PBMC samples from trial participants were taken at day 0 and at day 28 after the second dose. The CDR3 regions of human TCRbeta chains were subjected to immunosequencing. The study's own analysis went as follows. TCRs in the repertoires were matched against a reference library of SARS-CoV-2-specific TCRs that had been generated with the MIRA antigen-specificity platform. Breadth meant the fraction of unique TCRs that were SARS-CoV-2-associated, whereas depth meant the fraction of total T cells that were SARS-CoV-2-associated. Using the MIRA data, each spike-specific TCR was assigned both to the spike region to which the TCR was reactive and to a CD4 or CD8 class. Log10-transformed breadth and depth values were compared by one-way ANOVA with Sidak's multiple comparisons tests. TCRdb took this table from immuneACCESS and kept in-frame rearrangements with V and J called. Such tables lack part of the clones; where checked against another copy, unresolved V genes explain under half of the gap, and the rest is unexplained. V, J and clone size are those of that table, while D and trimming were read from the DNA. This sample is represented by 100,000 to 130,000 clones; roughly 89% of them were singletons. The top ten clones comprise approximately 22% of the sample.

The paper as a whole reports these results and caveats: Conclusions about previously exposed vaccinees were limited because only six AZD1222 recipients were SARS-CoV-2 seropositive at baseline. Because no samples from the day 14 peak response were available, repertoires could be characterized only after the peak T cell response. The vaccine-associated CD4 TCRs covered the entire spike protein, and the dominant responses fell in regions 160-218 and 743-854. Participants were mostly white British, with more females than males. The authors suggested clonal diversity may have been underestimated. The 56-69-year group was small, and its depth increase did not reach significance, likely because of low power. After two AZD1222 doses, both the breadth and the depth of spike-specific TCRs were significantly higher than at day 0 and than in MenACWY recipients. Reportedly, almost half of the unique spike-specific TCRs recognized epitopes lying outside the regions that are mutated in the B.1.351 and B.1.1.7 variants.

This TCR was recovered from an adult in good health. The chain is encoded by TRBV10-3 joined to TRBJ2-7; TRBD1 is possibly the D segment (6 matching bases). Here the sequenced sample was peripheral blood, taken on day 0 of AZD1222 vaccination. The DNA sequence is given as TGTGCCATCAGTGTGCGGACAGAACTTTACGAGCAGTACTTC. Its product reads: CAISVRTELYEQYF.